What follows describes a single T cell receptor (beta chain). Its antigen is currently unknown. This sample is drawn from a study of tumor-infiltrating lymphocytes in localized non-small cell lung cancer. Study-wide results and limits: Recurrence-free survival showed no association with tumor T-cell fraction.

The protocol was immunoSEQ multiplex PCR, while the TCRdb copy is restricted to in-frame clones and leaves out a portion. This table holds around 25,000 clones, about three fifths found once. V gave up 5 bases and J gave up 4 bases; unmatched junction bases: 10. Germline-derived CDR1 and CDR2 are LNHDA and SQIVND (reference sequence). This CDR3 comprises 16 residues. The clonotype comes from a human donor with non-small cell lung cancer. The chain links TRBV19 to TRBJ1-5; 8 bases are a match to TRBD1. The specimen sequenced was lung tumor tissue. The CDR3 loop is CASSGTGLWDNQPQHF. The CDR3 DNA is TGTGCCAGTAGTGGGACAGGTTTATGGGATAATCAGCCCCAGCATTTT.